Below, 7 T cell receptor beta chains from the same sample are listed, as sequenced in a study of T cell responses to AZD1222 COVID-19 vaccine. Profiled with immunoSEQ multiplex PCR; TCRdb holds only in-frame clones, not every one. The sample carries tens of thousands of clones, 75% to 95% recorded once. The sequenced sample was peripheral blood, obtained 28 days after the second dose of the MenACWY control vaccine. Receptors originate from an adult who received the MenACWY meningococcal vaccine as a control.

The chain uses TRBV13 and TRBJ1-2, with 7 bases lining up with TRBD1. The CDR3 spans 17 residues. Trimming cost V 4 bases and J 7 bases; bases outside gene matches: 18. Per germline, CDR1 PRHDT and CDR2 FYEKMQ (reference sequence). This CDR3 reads CASSSQHPQGGDGGYTF. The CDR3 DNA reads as TGTGCCAGCAGCTCCCAACACCCTCAGGGGGGCGATGGTGGCTACACCTTC.

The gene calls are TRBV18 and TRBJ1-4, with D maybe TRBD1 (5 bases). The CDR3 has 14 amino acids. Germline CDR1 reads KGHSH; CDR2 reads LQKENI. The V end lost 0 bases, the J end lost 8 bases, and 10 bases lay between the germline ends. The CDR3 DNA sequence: TGTGCCAGCTCACCACCGGCTGGGGGAGAAAAACTGTTTTTT. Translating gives CASSPPAGGEKLFF.

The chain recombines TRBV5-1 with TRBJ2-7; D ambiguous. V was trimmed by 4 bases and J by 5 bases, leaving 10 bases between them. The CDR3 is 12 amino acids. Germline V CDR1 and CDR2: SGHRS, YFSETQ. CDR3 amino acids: CASSRMGHEQYF. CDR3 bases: TGCGCCAGCAGCCGCATGGGCCACGAGCAGTACTTC.

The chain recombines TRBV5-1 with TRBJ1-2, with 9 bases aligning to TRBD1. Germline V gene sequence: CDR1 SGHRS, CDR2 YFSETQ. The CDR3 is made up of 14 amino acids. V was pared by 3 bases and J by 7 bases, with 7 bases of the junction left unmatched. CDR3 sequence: CASSSQGANSGYTF. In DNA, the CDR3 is TGCGCCAGCAGCTCACAGGGGGCGAACAGTGGCTACACCTTC.

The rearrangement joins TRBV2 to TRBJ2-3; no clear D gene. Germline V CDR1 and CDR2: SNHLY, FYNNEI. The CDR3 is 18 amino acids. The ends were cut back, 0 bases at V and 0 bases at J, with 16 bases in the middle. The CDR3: CASSEADQHGSSTDTQYF. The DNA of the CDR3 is TGTGCCAGCAGTGAAGCGGACCAGCACGGGTCTAGCACAGATACGCAGTATTTT.

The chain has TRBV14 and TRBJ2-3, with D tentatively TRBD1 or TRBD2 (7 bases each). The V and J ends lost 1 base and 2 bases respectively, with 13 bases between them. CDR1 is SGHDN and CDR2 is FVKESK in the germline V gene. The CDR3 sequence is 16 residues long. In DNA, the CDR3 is TGTGCCAGCAGCCAAGGACAGGGAGGGGACACAGATACGCAGTATTTT. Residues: CASSQGQGGDTDTQYF.

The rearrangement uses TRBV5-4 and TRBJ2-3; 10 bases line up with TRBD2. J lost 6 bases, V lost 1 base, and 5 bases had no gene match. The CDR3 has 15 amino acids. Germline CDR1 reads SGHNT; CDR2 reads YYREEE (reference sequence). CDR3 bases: TGTGCCAGCAGCTTGCAGCGGGAGGGCCGCGATACGCAGTATTTT. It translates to CASSLQREGRDTQYF.